Included here is one T cell receptor (beta chain) sequence, with context. Using immunoSEQ multiplex PCR, the repertoire was profiled, and TCRdb retains in-frame clones only, with some absent. Here the sample spans 40,000 to 45,000 clones, 80% to 95% being singletons. Trimming removed 3 bases from V and 3 bases from J; junction bases left unmatched: 8. The CDR3 runs to 15 residues. The germline gives CDR1 SGHNT, CDR2 YYREEE (reference sequence). The sample originates from a study of T cell changes during pregnancy in multiple sclerosis. The chain recombines TRBV5-4 with TRBJ1-2; TRBD1 aligns across 7 bases. The sample here was CD4+ T cells from peripheral blood mononuclear cells, taken before pregnancy. The source of this sequence is a female donor with multiple sclerosis, enrolled in a pregnancy study. CDR3 sequence reads: CASSSTGTVDYGYTF. For the CDR3, the DNA is TGTGCCAGCAGCTCGACAGGGACGGTGGACTATGGCTACACCTTC.